The 11 T cell receptor beta chains presented below share a single source sample, sequenced in a study of blood T cell repertoires in COVID-19. Clones were sequenced by immunoSEQ multiplex PCR, and TCRdb holds only the in-frame ones, with some missing. This table holds around 270,000 clones, 75% to 90% found once. Sequences were obtained from peripheral blood. The origin of the receptors is a man aged 25-45 years with active or convalescent COVID-19.

The gene calls are TRBV15 and TRBJ1-5; D might be TRBD1 (5 bases). From germline, CDR1 is LNHNV and CDR2 YYDKDF (reference sequence). The V end was cut by 0 bases, the J end by 7 bases, with 19 bases between. This CDR3 is built from 17 residues. CDR3 amino acids: CATSRDRGRGYQQPQHF. CDR3 sequence (DNA): TGTGCCACCAGCAGAGATAGAGGTCGGGGGTACCAACAGCCCCAGCATTTT.

The chain joins TRBV2 to TRBJ1-2, with D uncertain. Germline assignment: CDR1 SNHLY and CDR2 FYNNEI. The CDR3 has 15 residues. Deletions cut 3 bases from V and 4 bases from J, with 15 bases between. The CDR3 sequence: CASSETRQGIYGYTF. CDR3 nucleotides: TGTGCCAGCAGTGAGACTAGACAAGGAATCTATGGCTACACCTTC.

The rearrangement joins TRBV7-2 to TRBJ2-5; 9 bases are a match to TRBD1. CDR3 size: 13 residues. The trim removed 5 bases at V and 5 bases at J, leaving 3 bases unmatched. Germline CDR1 and CDR2: SGHTA and FQGNSA. CDR3 DNA: TGTGCCAGCAGCGGCGGACAGGGGGAGACCCAGTACTTC. Translation: CASSGGQGETQYF.

This chain joins TRBV7-2 and TRBJ1-1, with 7 bases matching TRBD1. The CDR3 extends over 16 amino acids. Per germline, CDR1 SGHTA and CDR2 FQGNSA. The V segment lost 2 bases and the J segment 9 bases; nucleotides outside the gene matches: 15. The CDR3 loop is CASSLTGVSGTAKAFF. Here the CDR3 DNA reads TGTGCCAGCAGCTTAACAGGGGTTTCGGGGACAGCAAAAGCTTTCTTT.

The rearrangement uses TRBV6-5 and TRBJ2-7; 9 nucleotides agree with TRBD2. Per germline, CDR1 MNHEY and CDR2 SVGAGI. The CDR3 runs 13 residues. V lost 7 bases and J lost 3; bases outside the gene matches: 4. CDR3: CASKSGGFYEQYF. The CDR3 region has the DNA TGTGCCAGCAAGAGCGGGGGGTTCTACGAGCAGTACTTC.

The chain employs TRBV6-6 and TRBJ1-1; TRBD1 matches at 12 bases. Germline CDR1 reads MNHNY; CDR2 reads SVGAGI (reference sequence). With V trimmed by 5 bases and J by 1 base, 8 bases remained unmatched. The CDR3 extends over 17 amino acids. The CDR3 region is CASSHGGQGAWNTEAFF. In nucleotides, the CDR3 is TGTGCCAGCAGTCACGGGGGACAGGGGGCCTGGAACACTGAAGCTTTCTTT.

The chain is built from TRBV19 and TRBJ2-7, with D tentatively TRBD1 (9 bases). The germline V and J ends were trimmed by 3 bases and 3 bases, with 15 bases remaining between them. The CDR3 has 15 residues. The germline CDR1 and CDR2 sequences are LNHDA and SQIVND (reference sequence). The CDR3: CASSIGGGQGYEQYF. The CDR3 nucleotides are TGTGCCAGTAGTATCGGGGGGGGACAGGGCTACGAGCAGTACTTC.

The V call is TRBV25-1, the J call TRBJ2-1; no clear D. CDR3 length: 15 residues. Germline assignment: CDR1 MGHDK and CDR2 SYGVNS. V gave up 6 bases and J gave up 7 bases, with 19 bases separating them. The CDR3, as DNA: TGTGCCAGCAGGGGTGACACCTACTTTCGGAATGAGCAGTTCTTC. It specifies CASRGDTYFRNEQFF.

J is TRBJ1-2 and V is TRBV5-5, with D unclear. From germline, CDR1 is SGHKS and CDR2 YYEKEE (reference sequence). V dropped 0 bases and J dropped 6 bases, with 9 bases sitting between them. The CDR3 totals 13 residues. The CDR3 loop reads CASSLGQADGYTF. The CDR3 DNA follows: TGTGCCAGCAGCTTGGGTCAGGCCGATGGCTACACCTTC.

The CDR3 spells CASSPRLAGGREVRDEQFF. CDR3 nucleotide sequence: TGTGCCAGCAGCCCGCGACTAGCGGGGGGGCGGGAGGTTCGGGATGAGCAGTTCTTC. The J gene is TRBJ2-1, the V gene TRBV9, with TRBD2 matching over 14 bases. The trim removed 4 bases at V and 8 bases at J, leaving 17 bases unmatched. This CDR3 contains 19 residues. Germline CDR1 reads SGDLS; CDR2 reads YYNGEE.

This clone was seen only a few times. J is TRBJ2-1 and V is TRBV5-4, with 9 bases aligning to TRBD1. The germline V gene encodes CDR1 SGHNT and CDR2 YYREEE (reference sequence). This CDR3 has 15 amino acids. V lost 2 bases to trimming and J lost 5 bases; unmatched junction nucleotides: 5. CDR3 sequence: CASSFDRDRDNEQFF. CDR3 sequence (DNA): TGTGCCAGCAGCTTTGACCGGGACAGGGACAATGAGCAGTTCTTC.